This T cell receptor beta chain emerged from a study of shared clonotypes between healthy human individuals. At the level of the study: There were three CD4 naive, three CD4 memory, two CD8 naive and one CD8 memory plates per donor.

The CDR3 runs 14 residues. After removal of 7 bases from V and 6 bases from J, the junction contained 11 bases not matched to a gene. Germline CDR1 reads MNHNY; CDR2 reads SVGAGI (reference sequence). Assay: immunoSEQ multiplex PCR; the TCRdb copy retains only in-frame clones and omits some. The table has millions of clones, 85% to 95% seen once. Splitting the CD4+ cells yielded a CD45RA+ naive subset and a CD45RA-negative memory subset. The chain couples TRBV6-6 to TRBJ2-7; 8 nucleotides agree with TRBD1. The source material was naive CD4+ T cells sorted from blood. Subset defined: CD45RA+ positively selected. This clonotype was obtained from a man aged 18 to 35 in good health. The CDR3 nucleotides are TGTGCCAGCACCCTGGACAGGGAAGGTCTCGAGCAGTACTTC. This gives the protein CASTLDREGLEQYF.